Sequencing of this T cell receptor beta chain was carried out in a study of Ad26.COV2.S vaccination and SARS-CoV-2 variants. Overall study: Intramuscular Ad26.COV2.S doses were given once or twice, 56 days apart.

V dropped 5 bases and J dropped 7 bases, with 11 bases sitting between them. The CDR3 is made up of 13 amino acids. Germline CDR1 KGHSY, CDR2 FQNENV. The treatment: over 15 received Ad26.COV2.S at low or high dose, single or two shots; about 5 received placebo; per-sample allocation not given. On day 63 after the first injection, vaccine and placebo recipients gave samples. This adult donor, from Boston, was 18-55 years old. Profiled with immunoSEQ multiplex PCR; TCRdb holds only in-frame clones, not every one. This table has 430,000 or so clones, roughly nine tenths appearing once. The V and J genes are TRBV16 and TRBJ2-2; perhaps TRBD1 as D (6 bases). The source was peripheral blood, collected in a trial of Ad26.COV2.S vaccine versus placebo. The receptor comes from a person aged 18-60 years who received the Ad26.COV2.S COVID-19 vaccine or a placebo. CDR3 DNA sequence: TGTGCCAGCAGCGAACAGGGAATCGGGGAGCTGTTTTTT. This encodes CASSEQGIGELFF.